The rows below give T cell receptor beta chains drawn from one sample of a study of cytomegalovirus exposure and HLA in healthy donors. Generated by immunoSEQ multiplex PCR, the TCRdb table keeps only in-frame clones and is missing some. The data hold more than 110,000 clones, with roughly 80% observed a single time. Sequencing was performed on PBMCs. These receptor sequences come from a man aged 18 to 30 in good health and CMV-seronegative. CDR3s include the opening cysteine and the closing phenylalanine or tryptophan. D genes are given only for firm matches. The listing skips clone size in some rows; elsewhere it reads once, few, many or a size class.

CAARRQGVFYEQYF TGTGCCGCCCGACGACAGGGGGTTTTCTACGAGCAGTACTTC TRBJ2-7 TRBV2 NA TRBD1
CASSYNRGYEQYF TGTGCCAGCAGTTACAACAGGGGGTACGAGCAGTACTTC TRBJ2-7 TRBV6-6 NA TRBD1
CASSPVNTGELFF TGTGCCAGCAGCCCTGTGAACACCGGGGAGCTGTTTTTT TRBJ2-2 TRBV7-2 NA NA
CASRSGTGVSTDTQYF TGTGCCAGCAGATCCGGGACAGGGGTTAGCACAGATACGCAGTATTTT TRBJ2-3 TRBV2 NA TRBD1
CASSQDQGLRDIQYF TGCGCCAGCAGCCAAGACCAGGGGTTAAGGGACATTCAGTACTTC TRBJ2-4 TRBV4-3 NA NA
CASSFSGMNTEAFF TGCGCCAGCAGCTTTTCAGGTATGAACACTGAAGCTTTCTTT TRBJ1-1 TRBV5-1 few NA
CASSLLGAMRTYGYTF TGTGCCAGCAGCTTACTAGGGGCCATGAGAACCTATGGCTACACCTTC TRBJ1-2 TRBV11-2 few NA
CASSSPGTGVTGELFF TGTGCCAGCAGCAGCCCCGGGACAGGGGTTACCGGGGAGCTGTTTTTT TRBJ2-2 TRBV2 NA TRBD1
CASSQNLGGSAEAFF TGTGCCAGCAGCCAGAATTTGGGGGGATCGGCTGAAGCTTTCTTT TRBJ1-1 TRBV14 NA NA
CASSSSTGLDSPLHF TGTGCCAGCAGCTCGTCTACAGGGTTGGATTCACCCCTCCACTTT TRBJ1-6 TRBV7-8 NA NA
CAISQEGSFYGYTF TGTGCCATCAGCCAAGAAGGGAGCTTCTATGGCTACACCTTC TRBJ1-2 TRBV10-3 NA NA
CAWTGTGGYEQYF TGTGCCTGGACCGGGACAGGGGGATACGAGCAGTACTTC TRBJ2-7 TRBV30 NA TRBD1
CASSPLIGGEQYF TGCGCCAGCAGCCCCCTAATCGGGGGCGAGCAGTACTTC TRBJ2-7 TRBV4-3 NA NA
CASSQGSLQGSGNTIYF TGCGCCAGCAGCCAAGGCTCTTTACAGGGATCTGGAAACACCATATATTTT TRBJ1-3 TRBV4-3 NA NA
CAWSVRGPGDEQYF TGTGCCTGGAGTGTAAGAGGGCCGGGGGACGAGCAGTACTTC TRBJ2-7 TRBV30 NA NA
CASREQGALNTEAFF TGTGCCAGCAGGGAACAGGGGGCTTTGAACACTGAAGCTTTCTTT TRBJ1-1 TRBV19 NA TRBD1
CATTRQAPGELFF TGTGCCACCACCAGACAGGCTCCCGGGGAGCTGTTTTTT TRBJ2-2 TRBV2 NA NA
CASSEAGTGSGELFF TGTGCCAGCAGTGAAGCGGGGACAGGGTCCGGGGAGCTGTTTTTT TRBJ2-2 TRBV6-1 NA TRBD1
CASTWGTLSYEQYF TGTGCCAGCACCTGGGGGACACTCTCCTACGAGCAGTACTTC TRBJ2-7 TRBV21-1 NA NA
CATTTGGLRDYNEQFF TGTGCCACCACGACTGGGGGACTACGGGACTACAATGAGCAGTTCTTC TRBJ2-1 TRBV6-4 once TRBD2
CASSHTGTVEEQYF TGCGCCAGCAGCCACACTGGGACAGTTGAGGAGCAGTACTTC TRBJ2-7 TRBV4-1 NA TRBD1
CASSHATGHSSYEQYF TGTGCCAGCAGTCACGCGACGGGACATTCCTCCTACGAGCAGTACTTC TRBJ2-7 TRBV4-2 NA NA
CSVFVGREQYF TGCAGCGTCTTTGTGGGGCGCGAGCAGTACTTC TRBJ2-7 TRBV29-1 once NA
CASSLGTYRDSTYETQYF TGTGCCAGCAGCTTAGGTACCTACCGGGACAGTACATATGAGACCCAGTACTTC TRBJ2-5 TRBV7-2 NA TRBD1
CASSLGLVGNEQFF TGTGCCAGCAGCCTTGGACTAGTTGGGAATGAGCAGTTCTTC TRBJ2-1 TRBV13 NA TRBD2
CASSLERTYEQYF TGTGCCAGCAGCTTAGAGAGAACCTACGAGCAGTACTTC TRBJ2-7 TRBV7-2 NA NA
CASSTGTGGAEQFF TGTGCCAGCAGCACCGGGACTGGCGGGGCTGAGCAGTTCTTC TRBJ2-1 TRBV9 few NA
CSVLLQGAQETQYF TGCAGCGTTCTTCTACAGGGGGCACAAGAGACCCAGTACTTC TRBJ2-5 TRBV29-1 NA TRBD1
CASSIRTAEQPQHF TGTGCCAGTAGTATTCGGACAGCCGAGCAGCCCCAGCATTTT TRBJ1-5 TRBV19 NA NA
CSVEDRGRHTEAFF TGCAGCGTTGAAGATCGTGGGAGGCACACTGAAGCTTTCTTT TRBJ1-1 TRBV29-1 few NA
CASSASTGDNYGYTF TGTGCCAGCAGCGCTTCGACAGGGGACAACTATGGCTACACCTTC TRBJ1-2 TRBV9 NA TRBD1
CASRTWTGGISPLHF TGTGCCAGCAGGACATGGACAGGGGGAATTTCACCCCTCCACTTT TRBJ1-6 TRBV6-5 few TRBD1
CASSQGFSGNTIYF TGTGCCAGCAGTCAGGGATTCTCTGGAAACACCATATATTTT TRBJ1-3 TRBV6-5 few NA
CASSLVVGTGTSNQPQHF TGTGCCAGCAGCTTAGTTGTCGGGACAGGGACCAGCAATCAGCCCCAGCATTTT TRBJ1-5 TRBV7-8 many TRBD1
CASVSTGELFF TGTGCCAGCGTTAGCACCGGGGAGCTGTTTTTT TRBJ2-2 TRBV11-2 NA NA
CASSLQGYSNQPQHF TGCGCCAGCAGCTTACAGGGTTATAGCAATCAGCCCCAGCATTTT TRBJ1-5 TRBV5-1 NA NA
CASSDGAGDEFNYGYTF TGTGCCAGCAGTGATGGGGCAGGGGATGAATTTAACTATGGCTACACCTTC TRBJ1-2 TRBV2 NA NA
CASSLVRRDRGGEQYF TGTGCCAGCAGCTTAGTTCGACGGGACAGGGGGGGCGAGCAGTACTTC TRBJ2-7 TRBV7-6 NA TRBD1
CASSIAMNTEAFF TGTGCCAGTAGTATAGCCATGAACACTGAAGCTTTCTTT TRBJ1-1 TRBV19 NA NA
CASSYQREDQPQHF TGTGCCAGTAGCTATCAAAGGGAGGATCAGCCCCAGCATTTT TRBJ1-5 TRBV19 NA NA
CASSISLSGYTF TGTGCCAGTAGTATCTCTTTAAGCGGCTACACCTTC TRBJ1-2 TRBV19 NA NA
CSSSLQRNVGNSPLHF TGTTCCAGCAGCTTACAGCGGAACGTCGGGAATTCACCCCTCCACTTT TRBJ1-6 TRBV7-9 NA NA
CASSDLTVSNEKLFF TGTGCCAGCAGTGACCTGACAGTATCTAATGAAAAACTGTTTTTT TRBJ1-4 TRBV2 NA NA
CASKGAPPGTQYF TGTGCCAGCAAGGGGGCGCCCCCGGGGACCCAGTACTTC TRBJ2-5 TRBV11-1 NA TRBD1
CSSSPWRDRFTWAFF TGTTCCAGCAGCCCCTGGCGGGATCGGTTTACGTGGGCTTTCTTT TRBJ1-1 TRBV7-9 NA NA
CASSLSGGGVSDTQYF TGTGCCAGCAGCTTATCAGGCGGGGGGGTTTCAGATACGCAGTATTTT TRBJ2-3 TRBV7-2 NA TRBD2
CASRLSGTKNSPLHF TGCGCCAGCAGGTTATCCGGGACTAAAAATTCACCCCTCCACTTT TRBJ1-6 TRBV5-1 NA NA
CASSYLSQGYTEAFF TGTGCCAGCAGTTATCTCTCACAGGGTTACACTGAAGCTTTCTTT TRBJ1-1 TRBV6-5 once NA
CASSPEGLPGELFF TGCGCCAGCAGCCCGGAGGGCCTTCCCGGGGAGCTGTTTTTT TRBJ2-2 TRBV5-1 NA NA
CASSVSGFGHKIGPSGANVLTF TGTGCCAGCAGCGTATCCGGCTTCGGCCATAAAATTGGGCCCTCTGGGGCCAACGTCCTGACTTTC TRBJ2-6 TRBV9 NA NA
CASPRSGGTYNEQFF TGTGCCAGCCCTCGTTCGGGGGGGACCTACAATGAGCAGTTCTTC TRBJ2-1 TRBV2 NA TRBD2
CASSLGTGPGELFF TGTGCCAGCAGCTTAGGGACAGGCCCCGGGGAGCTGTTTTTT TRBJ2-2 TRBV13 NA NA